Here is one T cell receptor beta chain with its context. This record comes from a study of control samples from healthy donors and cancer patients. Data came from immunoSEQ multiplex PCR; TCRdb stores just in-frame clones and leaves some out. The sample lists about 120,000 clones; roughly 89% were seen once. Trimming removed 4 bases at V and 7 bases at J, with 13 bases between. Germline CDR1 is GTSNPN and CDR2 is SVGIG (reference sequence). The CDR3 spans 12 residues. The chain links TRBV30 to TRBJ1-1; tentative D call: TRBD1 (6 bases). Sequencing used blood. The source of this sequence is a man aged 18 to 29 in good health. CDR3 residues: CAWKQGQSEAFF. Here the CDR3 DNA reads TGTGCCTGGAAACAGGGCCAGAGTGAAGCTTTCTTT.